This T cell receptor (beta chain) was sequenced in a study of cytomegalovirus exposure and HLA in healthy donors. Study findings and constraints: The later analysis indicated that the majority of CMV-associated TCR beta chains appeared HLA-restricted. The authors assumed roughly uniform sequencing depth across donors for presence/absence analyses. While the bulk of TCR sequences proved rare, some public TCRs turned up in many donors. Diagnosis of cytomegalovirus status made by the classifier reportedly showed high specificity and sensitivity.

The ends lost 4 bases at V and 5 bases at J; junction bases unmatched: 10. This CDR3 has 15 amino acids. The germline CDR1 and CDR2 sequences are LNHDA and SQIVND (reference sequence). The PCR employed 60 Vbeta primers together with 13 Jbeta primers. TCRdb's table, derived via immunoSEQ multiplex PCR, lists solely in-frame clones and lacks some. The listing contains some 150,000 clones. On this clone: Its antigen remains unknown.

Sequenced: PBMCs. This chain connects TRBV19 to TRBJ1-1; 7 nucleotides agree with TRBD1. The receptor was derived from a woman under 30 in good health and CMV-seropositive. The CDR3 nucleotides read TGTGCCAGTAGTAGACAAACAGGGGTGTGGACTGAAGCTTTCTTT. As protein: CASSRQTGVWTEAFF.